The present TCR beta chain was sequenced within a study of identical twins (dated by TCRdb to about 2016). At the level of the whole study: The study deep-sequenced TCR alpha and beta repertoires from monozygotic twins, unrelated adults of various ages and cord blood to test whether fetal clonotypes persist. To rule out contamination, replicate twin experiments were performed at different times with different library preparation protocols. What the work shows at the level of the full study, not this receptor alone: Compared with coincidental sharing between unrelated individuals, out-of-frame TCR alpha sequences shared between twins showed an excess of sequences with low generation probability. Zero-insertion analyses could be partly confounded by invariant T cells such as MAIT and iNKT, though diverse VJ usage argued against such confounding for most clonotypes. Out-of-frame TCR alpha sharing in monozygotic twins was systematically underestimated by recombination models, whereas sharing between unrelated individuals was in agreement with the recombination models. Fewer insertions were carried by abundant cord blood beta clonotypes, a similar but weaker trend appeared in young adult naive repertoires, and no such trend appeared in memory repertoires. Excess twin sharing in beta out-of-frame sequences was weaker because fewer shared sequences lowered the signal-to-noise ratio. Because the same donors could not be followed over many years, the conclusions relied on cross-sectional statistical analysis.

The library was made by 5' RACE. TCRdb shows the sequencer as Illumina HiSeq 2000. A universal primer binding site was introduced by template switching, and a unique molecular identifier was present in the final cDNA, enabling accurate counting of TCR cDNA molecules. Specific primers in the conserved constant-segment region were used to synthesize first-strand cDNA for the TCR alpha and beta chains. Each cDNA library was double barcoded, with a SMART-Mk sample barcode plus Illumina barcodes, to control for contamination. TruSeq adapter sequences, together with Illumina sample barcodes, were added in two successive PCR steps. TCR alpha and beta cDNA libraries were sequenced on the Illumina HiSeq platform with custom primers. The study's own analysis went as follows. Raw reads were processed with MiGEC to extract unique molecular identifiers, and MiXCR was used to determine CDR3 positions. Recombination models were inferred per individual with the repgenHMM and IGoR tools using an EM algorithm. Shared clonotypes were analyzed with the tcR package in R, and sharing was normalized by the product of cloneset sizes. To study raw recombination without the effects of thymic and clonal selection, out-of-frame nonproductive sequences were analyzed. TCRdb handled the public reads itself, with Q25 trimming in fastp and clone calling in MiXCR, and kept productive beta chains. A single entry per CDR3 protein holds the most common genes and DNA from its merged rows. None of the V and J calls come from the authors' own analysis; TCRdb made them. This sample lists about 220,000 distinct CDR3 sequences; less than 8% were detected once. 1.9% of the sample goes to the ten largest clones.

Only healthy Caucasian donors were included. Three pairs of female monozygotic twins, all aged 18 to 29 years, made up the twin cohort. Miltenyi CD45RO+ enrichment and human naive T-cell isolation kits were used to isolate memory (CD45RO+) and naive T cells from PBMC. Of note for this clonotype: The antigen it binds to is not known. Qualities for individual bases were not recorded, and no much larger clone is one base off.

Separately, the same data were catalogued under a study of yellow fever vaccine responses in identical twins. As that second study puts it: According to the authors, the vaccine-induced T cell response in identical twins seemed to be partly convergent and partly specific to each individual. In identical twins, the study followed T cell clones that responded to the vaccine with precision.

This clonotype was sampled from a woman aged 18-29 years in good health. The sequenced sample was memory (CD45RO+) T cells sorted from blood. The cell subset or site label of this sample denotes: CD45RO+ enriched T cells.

DNA sequence: TGCGCCAGCAGCTTGGGGGTAGCGGGAGTAAATATAAATGAGCAGTTCTTC. Its product reads: CASSLGVAGVNINEQFF. The chain joins TRBV5-1 to TRBJ2-1, with TRBD2 matching 9 junction bases. Counted from cysteine to phenylalanine, this CDR3 has 17 amino acids. The sequence is cut down to CDR3 DNA, 51 bases in frame from base 1. Trimmed from V: 0 bases; trimmed from J: 7 bases; junction bases lacking a gene match: 11. CDR1 and CDR2 are drawn from the germline V gene: SGHRS, YFSETQ.